This TCR beta chain was documented in a study of tumor T cells in aggressive B-cell lymphoma. Germline-derived CDR1 and CDR2 are SQVTM and ANQGSEA. V gave up 4 bases and J gave up 0 bases; unmatched junction bases: 4. This CDR3 region has 14 residues. Clones were sequenced by immunoSEQ multiplex PCR, and TCRdb holds only the in-frame ones, with some missing. The data contain around 10,000 clones, about 90% of them singletons. This sequence originates from an adult with diffuse large B cell lymphoma. V is TRBV29-1 and J is TRBJ1-1, with 8 positions matching TRBD1. The sample taken for sequencing was tumor tissue. The CDR3 DNA reads TGCAGCGTTGTGGCAGGGGGCATGAACACTGAAGCTTTCTTT. Amino acids: CSVVAGGMNTEAFF.